This T cell receptor beta chain was obtained from a study of blood T cell repertoires in COVID-19. Whole-study context: PBMCs, B-cell-depleted T cells, or T cells provided the cDNA or gDNA that made up the material.

CDR3 length: 15 residues. With 0 bases removed from V and 5 bases from J, the gap between germline ends came to 13 bases. Germline CDR1 MNHEY, CDR2 SMNVEV (reference sequence). Repertoires were generated with immunoSEQ multiplex PCR, while TCRdb's copy carries only in-frame clones and drops some. The sample has some 120,000 clones; 80% to 85% are singletons. Specimen: peripheral blood. The V gene is TRBV27, the J gene TRBJ1-1; tentative D call: TRBD1 (6 bases). This TCR was sampled from a woman aged 25 to 45 who had recovered from COVID-19. CDR3 sequence (DNA): TGTGCCAGCAGTTTATCGGGCAGGGGCCGGACTGAAGCTTTCTTT. Amino acids: CASSLSGRGRTEAFF.